A selection of T cell receptor beta chains follows, all from one sample in a study of cytomegalovirus exposure and HLA in healthy donors. Profiled with immunoSEQ multiplex PCR; TCRdb holds only in-frame clones, not every one. The data show under 200,000 clones, around 80% seen once. Sequencing input: PBMCs. The receptors originated from a human donor in good health. The CDR3 runs from the conserved cysteine through the conserved F or W. Size tells how often a clone was seen (once, few, many) or the class of an expanded clone, and some rows leave it out.

v_call	j_call	clone_size	cdr3_aa
TRBV13	TRBJ2-2	-	CASSVEQGTDTGELFF
TRBV7-9	TRBJ2-6	-	CASSRFVGGESGANVLTF
TRBV29-1	TRBJ2-7	-	CSVEGGGPLHEQYF
TRBV5-1	TRBJ1-5	-	CASSLAGSSNQPQHF
TRBV5-1	TRBJ2-7	-	CASSLGDRGTYEQYF
TRBV7-8	TRBJ1-1	few	CASSWSNRVSDTEAFF
TRBV9	TRBJ2-1	-	CASSVDPSNEQFF
TRBV4-1	TRBJ2-7	few	CASSQRHSGGASYEQYF
TRBV2	TRBJ1-1	-	CATKFRTGVNTEAFF
TRBV4-1	TRBJ2-2	-	CAGGPPEGTGELFF
TRBV4-3	TRBJ1-1	-	CASSQDGRGTEAFF
TRBV7-2	TRBJ2-7	-	CASSLAGAGGHEQYF
TRBV5-1	TRBJ1-6	-	CASSLDSTGKSGNSPLHF
TRBV18	TRBJ2-2	once	CASSDRVRAGELFF